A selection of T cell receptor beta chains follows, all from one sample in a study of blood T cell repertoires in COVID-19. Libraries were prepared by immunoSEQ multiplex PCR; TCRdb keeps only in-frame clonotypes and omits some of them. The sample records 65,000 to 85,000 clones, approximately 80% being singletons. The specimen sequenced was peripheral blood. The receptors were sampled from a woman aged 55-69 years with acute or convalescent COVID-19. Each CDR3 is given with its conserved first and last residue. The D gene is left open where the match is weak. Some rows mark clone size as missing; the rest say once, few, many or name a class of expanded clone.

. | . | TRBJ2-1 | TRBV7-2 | CASSFGQGTYNEQFF | TGTGCCAGCAGCTTCGGGCAGGGGACCTACAATGAGCAGTTCTTC
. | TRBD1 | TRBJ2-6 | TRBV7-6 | CASSLALGQGTGANVLTF | TGTGCCAGCAGCTTAGCGCTTGGACAGGGGACTGGGGCCAACGTCCTGACTTTC
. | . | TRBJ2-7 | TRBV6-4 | CASSNNGGGDEQYF | TGTGCCAGCAGCAACAACGGGGGAGGCGACGAGCAGTACTTC
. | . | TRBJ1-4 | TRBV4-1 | CASSSQRGATNEKLFF | TGCGCCAGCAGCTCCCAGCGTGGGGCCACTAATGAAAAACTGTTTTTT
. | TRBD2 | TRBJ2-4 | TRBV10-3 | CAISAGLAGGNIQYF | TGTGCCATCAGTGCCGGACTAGCGGGGGGAAACATTCAGTACTTC
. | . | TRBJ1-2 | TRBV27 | CASSLTSDPNYGYTF | TGTGCCAGCAGTTTAACGTCAGATCCTAACTATGGCTACACCTTC
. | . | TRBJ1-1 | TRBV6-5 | CASSYSTAVNTEAFF | TGTGCCAGCAGTTACTCGACGGCGGTGAACACTGAAGCTTTCTTT
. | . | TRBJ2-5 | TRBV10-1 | CASSSRGFAQETQYF | TGCGCCAGCAGTAGCAGGGGCTTCGCCCAAGAGACCCAGTACTTC
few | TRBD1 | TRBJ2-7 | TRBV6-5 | CASSSPGQGYEQYF | TGTGCCAGCAGTTCGCCGGGACAGGGGTACGAGCAGTACTTC
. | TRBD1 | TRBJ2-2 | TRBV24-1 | CATGDGTGPYTGELFF | TGTGCCACCGGGGATGGGACAGGTCCTTACACCGGGGAGCTGTTTTTT
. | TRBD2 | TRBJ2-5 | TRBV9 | CASSASAGGVETQYF | TGTGCCAGCAGCGCCTCCGCGGGGGGGGTAGAGACCCAGTACTTC
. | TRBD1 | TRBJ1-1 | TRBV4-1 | CASRDRGGEAFF | TGCGCCAGCAGGGACAGGGGAGGTGAAGCTTTCTTT
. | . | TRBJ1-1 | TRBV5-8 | CASSLGQLYEAFF | TGTGCCAGCAGCTTGGGTCAGTTGTATGAAGCTTTCTTT
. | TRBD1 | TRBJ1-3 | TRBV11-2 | CASSLEPGTGRNTIYF | TGTGCCAGCAGCTTAGAACCCGGGACAGGGAGAAACACCATATATTTT
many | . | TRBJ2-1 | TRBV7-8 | CASSLDRNGEQFF | TGTGCCAGCAGCTTAGACCGCAACGGTGAGCAGTTCTTC
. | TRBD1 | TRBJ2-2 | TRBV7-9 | CASSLPQGARTGELFF | TGTGCCAGCAGCTTACCTCAGGGGGCCCGCACCGGGGAGCTGTTTTTT
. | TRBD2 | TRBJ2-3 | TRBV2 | CASRSGGYTDTQYF | TGTGCCAGCAGAAGCGGGGGATACACAGATACGCAGTATTTT
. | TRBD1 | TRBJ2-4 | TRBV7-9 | CASSSSGGKNIQYF | TGTGCCAGCAGCTCCTCAGGGGGAAAAAACATTCAGTACTTC
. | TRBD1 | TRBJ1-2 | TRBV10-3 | CAISESSQGARGYTF | TGTGCCATCAGTGAGTCCTCCCAGGGGGCGCGGGGCTACACCTTC
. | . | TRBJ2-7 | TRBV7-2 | CASSPGWQGYEQYF | TGTGCCAGCAGCCCAGGGTGGCAGGGTTACGAGCAGTACTTC
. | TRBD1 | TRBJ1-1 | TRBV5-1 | CASSPSWGQHTEAFF | TGCGCCAGCAGCCCTAGCTGGGGACAGCACACTGAAGCTTTCTTT
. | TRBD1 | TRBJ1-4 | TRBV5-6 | CASSLQGTGVEKLFF | TGTGCCAGCAGCCTTCAAGGGACAGGGGTCGAAAAACTGTTTTTT
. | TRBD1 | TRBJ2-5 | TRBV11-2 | CASSRDRQETQYF | TGTGCCAGCAGCAGGGACAGACAAGAGACCCAGTACTTC
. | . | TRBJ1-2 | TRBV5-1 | CASSYRRGDGYTF | TGCGCCAGCAGCTACCGGAGGGGAGATGGCTACACCTTC
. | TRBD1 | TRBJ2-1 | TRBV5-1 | CASSGTGGTNEQFF | TGCGCCAGCAGCGGGACAGGGGGTACGAATGAGCAGTTCTTC
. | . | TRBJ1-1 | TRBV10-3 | CAIREGSDGTEAFF | TGTGCCATCAGGGAAGGGAGTGATGGCACTGAAGCTTTCTTT
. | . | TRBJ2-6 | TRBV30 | CAWSPLEESSSGANVLTF | TGTGCCTGGAGTCCCCTCGAAGAGTCCTCCTCTGGGGCCAACGTCCTGACTTTC
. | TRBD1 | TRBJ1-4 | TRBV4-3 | CASCPGQSNEKLFF | TGCGCCAGCTGCCCGGGACAGAGCAATGAAAAACTGTTTTTT